This TCR beta chain came from a study of PD-1 blockade in classical Hodgkin lymphoma. Study results and limitations: Baseline TCR diversity was reportedly lower in newly diagnosed patients than in healthy donors. It was reported as lower still in relapsed/refractory patients.

As to this clone: Antigen unknown.

Every patient had relapsed following autologous stem cell transplantation, and cohorts differed in brentuximab vedotin exposure. TCRdb's copy holds only in-frame clones and misses some; the assay was immunoSEQ multiplex PCR. The table lists just over 14,000 clones, around 88% of them singletons. Trimming left V 3 bases short and J 3 bases short, with 20 bases between. There are 17 residues in the CDR3. Germline V gene sequence: CDR1 MGHRA, CDR2 YSYEKL. The source material was peripheral blood mononuclear cells (PBMCs), sampled before the second cycle of nivolumab. This receptor was obtained from a human donor with classical Hodgkin lymphoma. The V call is TRBV4-1, the J call TRBJ1-1; D is possibly TRBD1 (6 bases). The CDR3 spells CASSHPPDSGLDTEAFF. CDR3 DNA: TGCGCCAGCAGCCATCCGCCGGACAGCGGGCTAGACACTGAAGCTTTCTTT.